A selection of T cell receptor beta chains follows, all from one sample in a study of blood T cell repertoires in COVID-19. TCRdb keeps only in-frame clones here, not all; method: immunoSEQ multiplex PCR. The repertoire holds more than 250,000 clones, approximately 92% seen once, with about a fifth in the top ten. The sample comprised PBMCs or T cells enriched from blood (not recorded which). These receptors all stem from a woman aged 25 to 39 who had recovered from COVID-19. Each CDR3 is given with its conserved first and last residue. A D gene is named only where the DNA matches it firmly. The size field is filled for only some rows; it gives once, few, many or a size class.

D,size,V,J,CDR3,DNA
NA,once,TRBV2,TRBJ2-1,CASNLDGNEQFF,TGTGCCAGCAACCTAGATGGGAATGAGCAGTTCTTC
NA,NA,TRBV4-3,TRBJ2-3,CASSQDFTADTQYF,TGCGCCAGCAGCCAAGATTTCACTGCTGATACGCAGTATTTT
TRBD2,NA,TRBV24-1,TRBJ2-1,CATSDWGLVAGKNEQFF,TGTGCCACCAGTGATTGGGGCCTGGTAGCGGGGAAGAATGAGCAGTTCTTC
NA,NA,TRBV10-3,TRBJ2-5,CAISESSVPETQYF,TGTGCCATCAGTGAGTCATCAGTCCCAGAGACCCAGTACTTC
TRBD1,NA,TRBV14,TRBJ1-5,CASSQDRGEPQHF,TGTGCCAGCAGCCAGGACAGGGGTGAGCCCCAGCATTTT
NA,NA,TRBV6-5,TRBJ2-7,CASSYSAGVEQYF,TGTGCCAGCAGTTATTCTGCCGGGGTCGAGCAGTACTTC
NA,NA,TRBV3-1/TRBV3-2,TRBJ1-2,CASSQDPPSSGYTF,TGTGCCAGCAGCCAAGATCCTCCGTCGTCTGGCTACACCTTC
TRBD1,NA,TRBV9,TRBJ2-7,CASSGPGTGEAEQYF,TGTGCCAGCAGCGGGCCCGGGACAGGGGAAGCCGAGCAGTACTTC
TRBD2,NA,TRBV4-2,TRBJ2-7,CASSYTPLAGGPSSYEQYF,TGTGCCAGCAGCTATACTCCACTAGCGGGAGGCCCAAGCTCCTACGAGCAGTACTTC
TRBD1,NA,TRBV18,TRBJ1-1,CASSPQSGGAEAFF,TGTGCCAGCTCACCACAGTCAGGGGGCGCTGAAGCTTTCTTT
TRBD2,NA,TRBV19,TRBJ2-2,CASSWGSGGPTGELFF,TGTGCCAGTAGTTGGGGCAGCGGGGGACCCACCGGGGAGCTGTTTTTT
NA,NA,TRBV7-8,TRBJ1-1,CASSPGDTEAFF,TGTGCCAGCAGTCCCGGGGACACTGAAGCTTTCTTT
TRBD2,NA,TRBV12-5,TRBJ2-1,CASGLVPGLAGGEQFF,TGTGCTAGTGGTTTGGTACCGGGACTAGCGGGAGGTGAGCAGTTCTTC
TRBD2,NA,TRBV7-9,TRBJ2-1,CASSLVSFWAGGPHNEQFF,TGTGCCAGCAGCTTAGTATCGTTCTGGGCGGGAGGGCCCCACAATGAGCAGTTCTTC
NA,NA,TRBV28,TRBJ1-4,CASSGIDEKLFF,TGTGCCAGCAGCGGGATTGATGAAAAACTGTTTTTT
NA,once,TRBV29-1,TRBJ2-1,CSVSLGGDEQFF,TGCAGCGTTAGTTTGGGAGGCGATGAGCAGTTCTTC
NA,NA,TRBV4-1,TRBJ1-2,CASSQVPGGHGYTF,TGCGCCAGCAGCCAAGTTCCGGGGGGCCATGGCTACACCTTC
NA,NA,TRBV28,TRBJ1-1,CASSQGKNTEAFF,TGTGCCAGCTCGCAGGGAAAGAACACTGAAGCTTTCTTT
NA,NA,TRBV7-9,TRBJ2-7,CASIRPGKVYEQYF,TGTGCCAGCATCCGCCCCGGGAAGGTCTACGAGCAGTACTTC
TRBD2,NA,TRBV28,TRBJ2-1,CASIIRGGNEQFF,TGTGCCAGCATAATACGGGGGGGCAATGAGCAGTTCTTC
TRBD1,NA,TRBV7-9,TRBJ1-1,CASSGKQGAGTEAFF,TGTGCCAGCAGCGGAAAGCAGGGGGCGGGGACTGAAGCTTTCTTT
NA,NA,TRBV7-2,TRBJ2-2,CASSLVVGAAGELFF,TGTGCCAGCAGCTTAGTTGTGGGGGCTGCCGGGGAGCTGTTTTTT
NA,NA,TRBV28,TRBJ1-5,CASSLTPGNNQPQHF,TGTGCCAGCAGTCTAACCCCAGGGAATAATCAGCCCCAGCATTTT
TRBD1,NA,TRBV6-6,TRBJ1-4,CASSYGTGEKLFF,TGTGCCAGCAGTTACGGGACAGGAGAAAAACTGTTTTTT
NA,NA,TRBV18,TRBJ1-3,CASSPLQDYSGNTIYF,TGTGCCAGCTCACCGTTACAGGATTACTCTGGAAACACCATATATTTT
NA,NA,TRBV4-3,TRBJ2-7,CASSQDWRSSEQYF,TGCGCCAGCAGCCAAGACTGGAGGTCCAGCGAGCAGTACTTC
NA,once,TRBV5-1,TRBJ2-1,CASSPGTASNEQFF,TGCGCCAGCAGCCCCGGGACTGCAAGTAATGAGCAGTTCTTC
TRBD2,NA,TRBV18,TRBJ2-5,CASSPGGGETQYF,TGTGCCAGCTCACCCGGCGGGGGAGAGACCCAGTACTTC
NA,NA,TRBV2,TRBJ1-3,CASSPGHSGNTIYF,TGTGCCAGCAGTCCTGGACATTCTGGAAACACCATATATTTT
NA,NA,TRBV23-1,TRBJ2-1,CASSLAREQFF,TGCGCCAGCAGTCTAGCGCGGGAGCAGTTCTTC
NA,NA,TRBV29-1,TRBJ2-7,CSVGTEQGYEQYF,TGCAGCGTTGGCACCGAACAGGGATACGAGCAGTACTTC
NA,NA,TRBV11-2,TRBJ2-3,CASSSTDRPDTQYF,TGTGCCAGCAGCTCCACGGACAGACCAGATACGCAGTATTTT